The 31 T cell receptor beta chains given below trace back to one sample, sequenced in a study of memory CD4+ T cells and cytomegalovirus serostatus. Single viable CD3+CD4+CD8-CD45RO+ cells were sorted as the memory CD4+ T cells. Produced via immunoSEQ multiplex PCR; TCRdb's table is partial and in-frame only. The sample has about 73,000 clones, roughly 78% seen once. Sequencing was performed on memory CD4+ T cells from blood. The origin of the receptors is an adult in good health and CMV-seropositive.

This chain connects TRBV7-8 to TRBJ1-5; maybe TRBD1 (5 bases). V was clipped by 2 bases and J by 4 bases, with 6 bases between them. Per germline, CDR1 SGHVS and CDR2 FQNEAQ. The CDR3 length is 13 residues. The CDR3 DNA is TGTGCCAGCAGCTTATCAGGGAATCAGCCCCAGCATTTT. Translated, it gives CASSLSGNQPQHF.

The chain has TRBV12-5 and TRBJ1-5, with no clear D. Germline CDR1 reads LGHNT; CDR2 reads FRNRAP. CDR3 length: 17 residues. With 3 bases removed from V and 6 bases from J, the gap between germline ends came to 21 bases. The CDR3 nucleotides are TGTGCTAGTGGTTTTCCCTTAATGGGAGGGAGAAGTCAGCCCCAGCATTTT. Translation gives CASGFPLMGGRSQPQHF.

The chain joins TRBV6-5 to TRBJ1-3; 11 nucleotides agree with TRBD1. The CDR3 length is 13 residues. CDR1 and CDR2 from the germline V gene are MNHEY and SVGAGI. After removal of 8 bases from V and 9 bases from J, the junction contained 6 bases not matched to a gene. The CDR3 protein is CASLGTGGGTIYF. Written as DNA, the CDR3 is TGTGCCAGCCTCGGGACAGGGGGGGGCACCATATATTTT.

The chain links TRBV7-2 to TRBJ2-7; no firm D call. This CDR3 is built from 15 residues. V lost 1 base and J lost 1, with 11 bases in between. The V gene's germline CDR1 is SGHTA and CDR2 FQGNSA. This chain's CDR3 is CASSLVAGESYEQYF. In nucleotides, the CDR3 is TGTGCCAGCAGCTTAGTGGCAGGAGAATCCTACGAGCAGTACTTC.

The chain combines TRBV6-1 with TRBJ1-2, with 8 positions matching TRBD1. The CDR3 is 16 residues long. CDR1 is MNHNS, CDR2 SASEGT, per germline. V dropped 2 bases and J dropped 6; count of bases not matched to a gene: 11. The CDR3 DNA follows: TGTGCCAGCAGTGAATACCTTGGACAGGGTGGCCATGGCTACACCTTC. Residues: CASSEYLGQGGHGYTF.

The rearrangement joins TRBV5-8 to TRBJ2-5, with D perhaps matching TRBD1 (5 bases). The germline CDR1 and CDR2 sequences are SGHTS and YDEGEE. V gave up 4 bases and J gave up 7 bases, with 17 bases separating them. The CDR3 runs to 14 residues. The CDR3 nucleotides read TGTGCCAGCAGCCCGGTCCTCAGGGCGGTGACCCAGTACTTC. This gives the protein CASSPVLRAVTQYF.

CDR3 sequence reads: CASTRDSNQPQHF. In DNA, the CDR3 is TGTGCCAGCACCAGGGATAGCAATCAGCCCCAGCATTTT. The chain employs TRBV2 and TRBJ1-5; possible D gene TRBD1, 5 bases. This CDR3 has 13 residues. The germline V gene encodes CDR1 SNHLY and CDR2 FYNNEI. V was cut by 7 bases and J by 0 bases, with 7 bases left in between.

The V gene is TRBV5-8, the J gene TRBJ1-6, with 10 positions matching TRBD1. This CDR3 contains 16 residues. V lost 3 bases to trimming and J lost 7 bases; unmatched junction nucleotides: 7. Germline V gene lookup returns CDR1 SGHTS and CDR2 YDEGEE. The CDR3 region has the DNA TGTGCCAGCAGCTACCACCGGACAGGGGGAAATTCACCCCTCCACTTT. This codes for CASSYHRTGGNSPLHF.

This sequence joins TRBV2 and TRBJ2-3, with TRBD2 identical over 9 bases. CDR1 is SNHLY, CDR2 FYNNEI, per germline. Trimming took 3 bases from V and 0 from J; bases not matched to a gene: 10. The length of the CDR3 is 18 residues. CDR3: CASSDINLAGTSTDTQYF. In nucleotides, the CDR3 is TGTGCCAGCAGTGATATTAATCTAGCGGGGACTAGCACAGATACGCAGTATTTT.

This clone has only a few counts. The J gene is TRBJ2-3, the V gene TRBV4-3, with 7 bases identical to TRBD2. V lost 0 bases to trimming and J lost 6 bases; unmatched junction nucleotides: 12. The CDR3 runs to 17 residues. The V gene's germline CDR1 is LGHNA and CDR2 YSLEER. For the CDR3, the DNA is TGCGCCAGCAGCCAAGATTTGACGGCGGGAGTCCCCGATACGCAGTATTTT. Residues: CASSQDLTAGVPDTQYF.

The rearrangement joins TRBV28 to TRBJ2-1, with 8 bases aligning to TRBD1. This CDR3 has 17 residues. Per the germline V gene, CDR1 is MDHEN and CDR2 is SYDVKM. Losses at the gene ends were 4 bases for V and 4 bases for J; bases not matched to a gene: 12. CDR3 protein: CASSSSRTGGSYNEQFF. In DNA form, the CDR3 reads TGTGCCAGCAGTTCGAGCCGTACAGGGGGATCTTACAATGAGCAGTTCTTC.

The rearrangement uses TRBV6-1 and TRBJ2-2; D uncertain. The CDR3 covers 13 residues. Looked up from germline, CDR1 is MNHNS and CDR2 is SASEGT. V lost 7 bases and J 2 bases, leaving 8 bases between the germline ends. CDR3 nucleotides: TGTGCCAGCATTTTCCATAACACCGGGGAGCTGTTTTTT. It yields the protein CASIFHNTGELFF.

Many counts were recorded for this clone. The chain combines TRBV27 with TRBJ1-2, with D perhaps matching TRBD1 (5 bases). CDR1 is MNHEY, CDR2 SMNVEV, per germline (reference sequence). With 3 bases removed from V and 2 bases from J, the gap between germline ends came to 7 bases. The CDR3 is 13 residues long. The CDR3 loop is CASSFDSNYGYTF. CDR3 coding DNA: TGTGCCAGCAGTTTCGACAGCAACTATGGCTACACCTTC.

The V call is TRBV7-6, the J call TRBJ1-1; no reliable D call. Between the trimmed V and J ends, which lost 5 bases and 7 bases, there was a span of 14 bases. Germline V gene sequence: CDR1 SGHVS, CDR2 FNYEAQ. This CDR3 is 13 amino acids long. The CDR3 nucleotides read TGTGCCAGCAGCCCCTTATCCGTTGGTGAAGCTTTCTTT. Protein product: CASSPLSVGEAFF.

This chain joins TRBV10-2 and TRBJ2-5; TRBD2 matches at 10 bases. V trimming: 3 bases; J trimming: 5 bases; junction bases outside the gene matches: 3. The germline V gene has CDR1 WSHSY and CDR2 SAAADI. This CDR3 has 14 amino acids. Here the CDR3 reads CASSDTSGAETQYF. The CDR3 coding sequence is TGCGCCAGCAGTGACACTAGCGGGGCTGAGACCCAGTACTTC.

This clone was detected only a few times. This sequence joins TRBV4-2 and TRBJ1-3; the D gene is possibly TRBD1 (5 bases). With 5 bases removed from V and 6 bases from J, the gap between germline ends came to 17 bases. This CDR3 spans 15 amino acids. Looked up from germline, CDR1 is LGHNA and CDR2 is YNFKEQ. Here the CDR3 reads CASSTLPGPENTIYF. CDR3 DNA sequence: TGTGCCAGCAGCACACTCCCGGGACCTGAAAACACCATATATTTT.

This chain links TRBV7-9 with TRBJ1-2; no reliable D call. The CDR3 is 13 amino acids. V gave up 3 bases and J gave up 3 bases, with 8 bases separating them. Per germline, CDR1 SEHNR and CDR2 FQNEAQ (reference sequence). The DNA of the CDR3 is TGTGCCAGCAGCTTCGGCAGGTACTATGGCTACACCTTC. As protein: CASSFGRYYGYTF.

The V and J genes are TRBV13 and TRBJ2-7; TRBD1 is a possible D gene (5 bases). Per germline, CDR1 PRHDT and CDR2 FYEKMQ (reference sequence). The CDR3 length is 14 residues. The V end was cut by 0 bases, the J end by 3 bases, with 9 bases between. CDR3 sequence reads: CASSLGTAFYEQYV. In DNA form, the CDR3 reads TGTGCCAGCAGCTTAGGGACAGCCTTCTACGAGCAGTACGTC.

The rearrangement joins TRBV5-6 to TRBJ2-7, with D tentatively TRBD2 (5 bases). The CDR3 contains 15 residues. V lost 3 bases, J lost 3 bases, and 16 bases lay in between. In germline, CDR1 is SGHDT, CDR2 YYEEEE. The CDR3 region is CASSSGLLHGYEQYV. DNA of the CDR3: TGTGCCAGCAGCTCAGGACTCTTGCACGGCTACGAGCAGTACGTC.

This clone came up once. The chain couples TRBV15 to TRBJ1-2, with D unclear. V lost 3 bases and J 0 bases, leaving 11 bases between the germline ends. CDR1 and CDR2 (germline): LNHNV, YYDKDF (reference sequence). The CDR3 covers 15 residues. CDR3 amino acids: CATSRGGPTNYGYTF. In DNA form, the CDR3 reads TGTGCCACCAGCAGGGGCGGCCCTACTAACTATGGCTACACCTTC.

This clone occurred a few times. J is TRBJ1-2 and V is TRBV19, with D hard to call. V dropped 5 bases and J dropped 4 bases, with 11 bases sitting between them. Germline lookup yields CDR1 LNHDA and CDR2 SQIVND (reference sequence). The CDR3 length is 13 residues. The CDR3 DNA sequence: TGTGCCAGTAGTCCGACCGTATCCTATGGCTACACCTTC. It encodes CASSPTVSYGYTF.

This clone was seen just once. V gene TRBV7-8 combines with J gene TRBJ2-2, with a possible D match to TRBD1 (5 bases). The CDR3 extends over 16 amino acids. Looked up from germline, CDR1 is SGHVS and CDR2 is FQNEAQ. V shed 4 bases and J shed 0 bases, with 12 bases lying between them. DNA for the CDR3: TGTGCCAGCAGCTCTCGACAGTACGCGAACACCGGGGAGCTGTTTTTT. As protein: CASSSRQYANTGELFF.

This chain uses TRBV11-2 with TRBJ1-1; no reliable D call. Trimming removed 1 base from V and 3 bases from J, with 6 bases in between. Per the germline V gene, CDR1 is SGHAT and CDR2 is FQNNGV. The CDR3 is 13 residues long. Here the CDR3 DNA reads TGTGCCAGCAGCTTAGTGGAGGACACTGAAGCTTTCTTT. This codes for CASSLVEDTEAFF.

The V call is TRBV28, the J call TRBJ2-1; D is undetermined. Trimming cost V 6 bases and J 3 bases, with 12 bases left between them. This CDR3 is 14 amino acids long. CDR1 is MDHEN and CDR2 is SYDVKM in the germline V gene. The CDR3 region has the DNA TGTGCCAGCAGAGGAGCAGGCGACTACAATGAGCAGTTCTTC. This translates into CASRGAGDYNEQFF.

The chain joins TRBV6-4 to TRBJ2-3; either TRBD1 or TRBD2 may supply D (5 bases each). The CDR3 is 13 residues long. Germline V lookup: CDR1 MRHNA, CDR2 SNTAGT. The ends were cut back, 3 bases at V and 1 base at J, with 5 bases in the middle. CDR3 in DNA: TGTGCCAGCAGTGAGGGGGGCACAGATACGCAGTATTTT. It codes for CASSEGGTDTQYF.

This clone showed up just once. The chain recombines TRBV28 with TRBJ1-2; D is unresolved. The germline V gene encodes CDR1 MDHEN and CDR2 SYDVKM. This CDR3 contains 14 residues. V lost 6 bases and J 4 bases, leaving 15 bases between the germline ends. CDR3 sequence: CASSIPHLTYGYTF. The CDR3 bases are TGTGCCAGCAGCATACCGCACCTTACCTATGGCTACACCTTC.

The chain recombines TRBV25-1 with TRBJ2-5; D possibly corresponds to TRBD2 (6 bases). CDR3 length equals 15 residues. CDR1 MGHDK and CDR2 SYGVNS come from the germline V gene. V was cut by 7 bases and J by 7 bases, with 22 bases left in between. The CDR3 spells CASTSWEAGRGTQYF. CDR3 nucleotides: TGTGCCAGCACCTCCTGGGAGGCGGGGCGAGGGACCCAGTACTTC.

The chain joins TRBV30 to TRBJ1-2; D not certain. The length of the CDR3 is 14 residues. Trimming took 2 bases from V and 8 from J, leaving 18 bases between them. Germline V gives CDR1 GTSNPN, CDR2 SVGIG (reference sequence). For the CDR3, the DNA is TGTGCCTGGAGTCCGACCGCCCTTTCGGTCGGCTACACCTTC. This translates into CAWSPTALSVGYTF. The full variable domain, completed using reference TRBV30 and TRBJ1-2, is SQTIHQWPATLVQPVGSPLSLECTVEGTSNPNLYWYRQAAGRGLQLLFYSVGIGQISSEVPQNLSASRPQDRQFILSSKKLLLSDSGFYLCAWSPTALSVGYTFGSGTRLTVV.

This rearrangement joins TRBV6-5 to TRBJ1-2; 11 nucleotides align to TRBD1. The germline V gene has CDR1 MNHEY and CDR2 SVGAGI. V was pared by 0 bases and J by 4 bases, with 4 bases of the junction left unmatched. The CDR3 covers 16 residues. The CDR3 here is CASSYSGQGVGYGYTF. The DNA of the CDR3 is TGTGCCAGCAGTTACTCGGGACAGGGGGTCGGCTATGGCTACACCTTC.

The chain uses TRBV7-2 and TRBJ2-2, with TRBD2 identical over 10 bases. V lost 5 bases to trimming and J lost 4 bases; unmatched junction nucleotides: 13. The germline gives CDR1 SGHTA, CDR2 FQGNSA. CDR3 length equals 18 residues. The DNA of the CDR3 is TGTGCCAGCAGCCGGAGTAAAGGGACTAGCGTAAGCACCGGGGAGCTGTTTTTT. Translated, it gives CASSRSKGTSVSTGELFF.

The chain joins TRBV11-2 to TRBJ1-6; D unresolved. The CDR3 has 13 residues. V was trimmed by 8 bases and J by 8 bases, leaving 13 bases between them. From germline, CDR1 is SGHAT and CDR2 FQNNGV. CDR3 in amino acids: CASGRAVHSPLHF. The CDR3 bases are TGTGCCAGCGGACGAGCGGTACATTCACCCCTCCACTTT.